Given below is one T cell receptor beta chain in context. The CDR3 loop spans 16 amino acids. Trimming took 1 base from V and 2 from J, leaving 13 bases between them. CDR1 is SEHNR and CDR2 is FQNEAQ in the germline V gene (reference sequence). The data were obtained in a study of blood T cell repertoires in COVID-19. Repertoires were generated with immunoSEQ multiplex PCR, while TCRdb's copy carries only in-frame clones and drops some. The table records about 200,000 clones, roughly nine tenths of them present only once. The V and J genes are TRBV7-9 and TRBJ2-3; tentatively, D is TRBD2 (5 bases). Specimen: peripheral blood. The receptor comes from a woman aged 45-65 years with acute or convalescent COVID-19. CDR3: CASSLDLGSATDTQYF. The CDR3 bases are TGTGCCAGCAGCTTAGATCTGGGGAGCGCCACAGATACGCAGTATTTT.